The present T cell receptor (beta chain) was sequenced within a study of control samples from healthy donors and cancer patients. CDR1 SGHNT and CDR2 YENEEA come from the germline V gene. This CDR3 is built from 18 residues. V shed 5 bases and J shed 0 bases, with 19 bases lying between them. TCRdb keeps only in-frame clones here, not all; method: immunoSEQ multiplex PCR. Of about 100,000 clones in the sample, roughly 87% were seen once. The receptor's source is a woman between 45 and 65 years old in good health. Sequencing input: blood. J is TRBJ2-2 and V is TRBV11-3, with D possibly TRBD2 on 7 matching bases. This chain's CDR3 is CASSPGLGGGANTGELFF. The CDR3 DNA reads as TGTGCCAGCAGCCCCGGGCTTGGCGGGGGCGCGAACACCGGGGAGCTGTTTTTT.